The 15 T cell receptor beta chains below come from one sample, sequenced in a study of metastatic and nonmetastatic thyroid tumors. All patients reached thyroid surgery having received no treatment beforehand. TCRdb re-analyzed the PCR reads using MiXCR. This sample has 30,000 to 40,000 clones; about 32% occur once, and the top ten carry about 16%. Sequencing used tumor tissue. The receptors derive from a female donor with papillary thyroid cancer or a benign thyroid nodule (not recorded which). Some clones in this sample may be carry-over from other donors' samples.

The rearrangement links TRBV28 to TRBJ2-6; no definite D call. Per germline, CDR1 MDHEN and CDR2 SYDVKM. This CDR3 spans 13 amino acids. Between the trimmed V and J ends, which lost 8 bases and 3 bases, there was a span of 8 bases. CDR3 sequence (DNA): TGTGCCAGCCAATCGAGTGGGGCCAACGTCCTGACTTTC. This gives the protein CASQSSGANVLTF.

This chain joins TRBV27 and TRBJ2-5; no clear D. Germline V gives CDR1 MNHEY, CDR2 SMNVEV (reference sequence). The V end was cut by 8 bases, the J end by 5 bases, with 12 bases between. The CDR3 is 12 residues long. CDR3 DNA: TGTGCCAGCGGGCGAGCTGGGGAGACCCAGTACTTC. This encodes CASGRAGETQYF.

The chain has TRBV6-1 and TRBJ1-2, with 7 bases aligning to TRBD1. This CDR3 spans 14 amino acids. J lost 3 bases, V lost 2 bases, and 3 bases had no gene match. Germline V gene sequence: CDR1 MNHNS, CDR2 SASEGT. This chain's CDR3 is CASSENTGDYGYTF. As DNA, the CDR3 is TGTGCCAGCAGTGAAAATACAGGGGACTATGGCTACACCTTC.

The chain is built from TRBV6-8 and TRBJ2-7; D possibly corresponds to TRBD1 (7 bases). The germline V and J ends were trimmed by 0 bases and 5 bases, with 14 bases remaining between them. Looked up from germline, CDR1 is MNHGY and CDR2 is SAAAGT. This CDR3 has 15 residues. The CDR3 DNA reads as TGTGCCAGCAGTTACTCCGGGGGACAGAGGGACGAGCAGTACTTC. Amino acids: CASSYSGGQRDEQYF.

This sequence joins TRBV5-1 and TRBJ1-4; D uncertain. Germline CDR1 and CDR2: SGHRS and YFSETQ. This CDR3 has 15 residues. V shed 5 bases and J shed 4 bases, with 15 bases lying between them. CDR3 sequence: CASRFGRGSNEKLFF. For the CDR3, the DNA is TGCGCCAGCAGGTTTGGACGGGGAAGTAATGAAAAACTGTTTTTT.

A few counts support this clone. The chain uses TRBV12-3 or TRBV12-4 and TRBJ1-5; TRBD1 might be the D (6 bases). The CDR3 extends over 14 amino acids. Trimming shortened V by 5 bases and J by 6 bases, and 14 bases separated the two germline ends. CDR3 sequence reads: CASSPRQDGQPQHF. CDR3 bases: TGTGCCAGCAGTCCTCGACAGGATGGTCAGCCCCAGCATTTT.

This chain links TRBV12-3 or TRBV12-4 with TRBJ1-3; 7 nucleotides match TRBD1. The junction had 9 bases not matched to a gene; V was cut back by 4 bases and J by 0 bases. This CDR3 has 17 residues. The CDR3 is CASSSSPGQRSGNTIYF. CDR3 sequence (DNA): TGTGCCAGCAGTTCCTCCCCGGGACAGCGCTCTGGAAACACCATATATTTT.

This clone was detected a few times. The chain combines TRBV6-1 with TRBJ2-1; 13 bases agree with TRBD2. The CDR3 contains 16 residues. Trimming removed 4 bases from V and 5 bases from J; junction bases left unmatched: 5. Germline V gene lookup returns CDR1 MNHNS and CDR2 SASEGT. The DNA for the CDR3 is TGTGCCAGCAGTGTTTCCGGGACTAGCGGGAACAATGAGCAGTTCTTC. Its protein is CASSVSGTSGNNEQFF.

This sequence joins TRBV12-3 or TRBV12-4 and TRBJ1-5; possible D gene TRBD1, 6 bases. Trimming took off 5 bases at V and 3 bases at J, with 11 bases between the two ends. The CDR3 runs 14 residues. The CDR3 DNA sequence: TGTGCCAGCAGTACCGGGACACCCAATCAGCCCCAGCATTTT. The encoded protein is CASSTGTPNQPQHF.

The rearrangement uses TRBV28 and TRBJ2-2; TRBD1 agrees at 12 bases. V lost 5 bases to trimming and J lost 7 bases; unmatched junction nucleotides: 8. There are 16 residues in the CDR3. Looked up from germline, CDR1 is MDHEN and CDR2 is SYDVKM. The CDR3 DNA is TGTGCCAGCAGTCCACCGGGACAGGGGGCTGTCGGGGAGCTGTTTTTT. This codes for CASSPPGQGAVGELFF.

This clone has a handful of counts. CDR3 nucleotides: TGTGCCAGCAGTCCATTCGGACAGGGAGCATCTACCCTCCACTTT. Residues: CASSPFGQGASTLHF. This chain uses TRBV6-1 with TRBJ1-6, with TRBD1 matching 8 bases. The V and J ends lost 5 bases and 14 bases, in that order; junction bases with no gene match: 14. The germline gives CDR1 MNHNS, CDR2 SASEGT. The CDR3 is 15 residues long.

This clone was observed a few times. V usage is TRBV6-4 and J usage is TRBJ1-2; the match to TRBD1 covers 7 bases. This CDR3 contains 13 residues. Germline-derived CDR1 and CDR2 are MRHNA and SNTAGT. V trimming: 7 bases; J trimming: 2 bases; junction bases outside the gene matches: 4. For the CDR3, the DNA is TGTGCCAGCACTAGGGACAGCAACTATGGCTACACCTTC. This sequence encodes CASTRDSNYGYTF.

The chain's CDR3 is CASSVTPGNPNEKLFF. In DNA, the CDR3 is TGTGCCAGCAGCGTAACCCCGGGGAACCCGAATGAAAAACTGTTTTTT. The chain is built from TRBV9 and TRBJ1-4; the D is unclear. Germline CDR1 reads SGDLS; CDR2 reads YYNGEE. CDR3 length equals 16 residues. Trimming took off 1 base at V and 5 bases at J, with 15 bases between the two ends.

As to this clone: Sequence at one end of the junction differs from germline and may be a read error. The chain has TRBV7-2 and TRBJ1-5; 8 nucleotides align to TRBD1. Germline V gives CDR1 SGHTA, CDR2 FQGNSA. There are 15 residues in the CDR3. CDR3 protein: CASSFGQGQNHPQHF. Here the CDR3 DNA reads TGTGCCAGCAGCTTTGGACAGGGCCAAAATCATCCCCAGCATTTT.

This clone occurred a few times. V and J are TRBV11-1 and TRBJ2-2; D assignment may be TRBD1 or TRBD2 (5 bases each). Looked up from germline, CDR1 is SGHAT and CDR2 is FQDESV (reference sequence). This CDR3 is built from 17 residues. V was trimmed by 1 base and J by 3 bases, leaving 15 bases between them. In nucleotides, the CDR3 is TGTGCCAGCAGCTTAGGACGAGGGGCGCCGGACACCGGGGAGCTGTTTTTT. Its translation: CASSLGRGAPDTGELFF.